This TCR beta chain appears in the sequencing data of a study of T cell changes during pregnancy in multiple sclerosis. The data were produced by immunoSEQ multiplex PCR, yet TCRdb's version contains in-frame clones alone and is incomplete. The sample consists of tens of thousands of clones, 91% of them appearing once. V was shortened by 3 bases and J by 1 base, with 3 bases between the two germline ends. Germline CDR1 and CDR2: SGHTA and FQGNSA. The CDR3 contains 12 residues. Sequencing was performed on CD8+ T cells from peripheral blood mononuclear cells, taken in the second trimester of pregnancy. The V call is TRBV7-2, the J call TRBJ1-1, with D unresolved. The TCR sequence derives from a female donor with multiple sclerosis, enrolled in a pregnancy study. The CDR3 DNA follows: TGTGCCAGCAGCTTCGGGAACACTGAAGCTTTCTTT. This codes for CASSFGNTEAFF.